A selection of T cell receptor beta chains follows, all from one sample in a study of T cell repertoires in cytomegalovirus infection. TCRdb reprocessed the reads via MiXCR and lists one record per CDR3 protein. The table includes 290,000 or so distinct CDR3 sequences, roughly 9.3% detected once. The specimen sequenced was PBMCs. These receptors all come from a human donor in good health (CMV status not recorded). Some clones in this sample may be carry-over from other donors' samples. Both conserved end residues are part of each CDR3. D genes are given only for firm matches. The listing skips clone size in some rows; elsewhere it reads once, few, many or a size class.

J gene | V gene | D gene | clone size | CDR3 protein | CDR3 DNA
TRBJ1-2 | TRBV28 | - | many | CASSSRDYGYTF | TGTGCCAGCAGTTCCAGGGACTATGGCTACACCTTC
TRBJ2-2 | TRBV20-1 | - | few | CSAPGPGNTGELFF | TGCAGTGCTCCCGGCCCCGGGAACACCGGGGAGCTGTTTTTT
TRBJ2-5 | TRBV12-3/TRBV12-4 | - | - | CASSFSLRETQYF | TGTGCCAGCAGTTTTTCCTTGCGGGAGACCCAGTACTTC
TRBJ1-1 | TRBV20-1 | - | - | CSAKDPGRLMNTEAFF | TGCAGTGCCAAAGATCCCGGACGACTCATGAACACTGAAGCTTTCTTT
TRBJ1-1 | TRBV6-5 | - | many | CASSYSGREGVNTEAFF | TGTGCCAGCAGTTACTCGGGTAGGGAGGGGGTGAACACTGAAGCTTTCTTT
TRBJ2-7 | TRBV5-5 | TRBD1 | - | CASSFFLGQGSYEQYF | TGTGCCAGCAGCTTTTTTTTGGGACAGGGAAGCTACGAGCAGTACTTC
TRBJ2-6 | TRBV19 | TRBD1 | many | CASSGNRDRTSGANVLTF | TGTGCCAGTAGTGGTAACCGGGACAGAACCTCTGGGGCCAACGTCCTGACTTTC
TRBJ2-3 | TRBV29-1 | TRBD1 | - | CSVDPDRGTDTQYF | TGCAGCGTTGATCCGGACAGGGGCACAGATACGCAGTATTTT
TRBJ1-3 | TRBV25-1 | - | - | CASSDGNTIYF | TGTGCCAGCAGTGACGGAAACACCATATATTTT
TRBJ2-7 | TRBV9 | TRBD1 | - | CASSSISGTGSYEQYF | TGTGCCAGCAGCTCGATTTCCGGGACAGGGAGCTACGAGCAGTACTTC
TRBJ2-1 | TRBV7-6 | TRBD2 | many | CASSFRSGANYNEQFF | TGTGCCAGCAGCTTTCGTAGCGGGGCGAACTACAATGAGCAGTTCTTC
TRBJ2-3 | TRBV6-1 | - | many | CASKTSLSTDTQYF | TGTGCCAGCAAGACATCGCTTAGCACAGATACGCAGTATTTT
TRBJ1-1 | TRBV20-1 | - | few | CSARGLGAFF | TGCAGTGCTAGAGGTCTGGGGGCTTTCTTT
TRBJ2-3 | TRBV29-1 | - | many | CSVDWGVTDTQYF | TGCAGCGTTGATTGGGGGGTCACAGATACGCAGTATTTT
TRBJ2-1 | TRBV7-8 | TRBD1 | many | CASSLSYRGQDEQFF | TGTGCCAGCAGCTTAAGCTACAGGGGGCAGGATGAGCAGTTCTTC
TRBJ2-5 | TRBV7-2 | - | many | CASSLAGRAQYF | TGTGCCAGCAGCTTAGCGGGCAGGGCACAGTACTTC
TRBJ2-7 | TRBV7-2 | TRBD1 | many | CASSATGTGTYEQYF | TGTGCCAGCAGCGCGACCGGGACAGGGACCTACGAGCAGTACTTC
TRBJ1-1 | TRBV28 | - | few | CASSLYYEDAEAFF | TGTGCCAGCAGTTTATACTACGAGGACGCTGAAGCTTTCTTT
TRBJ2-1 | TRBV7-9 | TRBD2 | few | CASSIALAGSYNEQFF | TGTGCCAGCAGCATAGCTCTAGCGGGGTCCTACAATGAGCAGTTCTTC
TRBJ2-2 | TRBV7-9 | TRBD1 | many | CASRLGQAGNTGELFF | TGTGCCAGCAGACTAGGACAGGCTGGAAACACCGGGGAGCTGTTTTTT
TRBJ2-5 | TRBV6-5 | - | many | CATSQGAYDGETQYF | TGTGCCACTTCACAAGGGGCCTACGATGGGGAGACCCAGTACTTC
TRBJ2-2 | TRBV5-5 | - | many | CASSYTRGRMNTGELFF | TGTGCCAGCAGCTACACCCGGGGGCGAATGAACACCGGGGAGCTGTTTTTT
TRBJ2-7 | TRBV6-6 | TRBD1 | many | CASSYGQGDTYEQYF | TGTGCCAGCAGTTACGGACAGGGTGATACCTACGAGCAGTACTTC
TRBJ2-2 | TRBV4-2 | - | - | CASSQALGAMNTGELFF | TGTGCCAGCAGCCAAGCCCTCGGGGCAATGAACACCGGGGAGCTGTTTTTT
TRBJ2-1 | TRBV6-2/TRBV6-3 | - | many | CASSPRDWNEQFF | TGTGCCAGCAGTCCCCGGGACTGGAATGAGCAGTTCTTC
TRBJ2-5 | TRBV18 | - | - | CASSPQQAQETQYF | TGTGCCAGCTCACCACAACAGGCCCAAGAGACCCAGTACTTC
TRBJ2-4 | TRBV7-2 | - | many | CASSLAPGGAKNIQYF | TGTGCCAGCAGCTTAGCCCCCGGGGGAGCCAAAAACATTCAGTACTTC
TRBJ1-2 | TRBV2 | - | many | CASNFPSGYGYTF | TGTGCCAGCAATTTCCCCTCGGGCTATGGCTACACCTTC